Detailed here is one T cell receptor beta chain. Its target antigen remains unknown. Per-base qualities were not stored, and no clone one base away is much larger. The identical CDR3 is also encoded by other nucleotide sequences in the sample. This sample is drawn from a study of blood T cell repertoires in COVID-19 (dated by TCRdb to 2019 to 2021). A note on the overall study: Samples covering the acute and convalescent phases of COVID-19 were provided by collaborators in the United States, Italy and Spain. The material from the prospective study consisted of cDNA or gDNA derived from T cells, B-cell-depleted T cells, or PBMCs. The sample metadata nearly always contained a de-identified subject ID, COVID-19 status, age in years and sex. Deeply sampled blood TCRbeta repertoires from subjects exposed to, actively infected with, or recovered from COVID-19 were included in the dataset. Samples came from the ongoing ImmuneRACE study (first 160 participants) plus 1,254 subjects from 6 global collaborators. The repertoires were released in a freely available public database intended as a resource for research on the immune response to SARS-CoV-2. Where available, HLA class I and class II types were taken from metadata supplied by the sample provider and were not determined by assay-based typing.

TCRbeta CDR3 regions were amplified from genomic DNA using the immunoSEQ Assay, a bias-controlled multiplex PCR. For the original study's pipeline: The number of nucleated cells in each sample was estimated from the amplification of reference gene primers within the assay. Sequence reads were collapsed and filtered to measure the absolute abundance of every unique TCRbeta CDR3 rearrangement. For each sample, productive Simpson clonality was calculated by taking the square root of Simpson's diversity index across productive rearrangements. TCRdb re-hosts the immuneACCESS table, in-frame sequences only. Its copies lack some clones; in the studies checked, an unresolved V gene accounts for under half of them, and the cause for the rest is not known. That table gives V, J and clone size, and the DNA gave D and trimming. The sample table contains about 53,000 clones; only one count was recorded for roughly 90% of them. The ten largest make up around 3% of the sample.

Whole blood was collected in K2EDTA tubes by collaborating institutions according to the institutions' own protocols. For TCRbeta analysis, collaborator samples were shipped as frozen whole blood, as isolated PBMCs, or as DNA extracted from either sample type. CDR1 and CDR2, per the germline V gene, are MRHNA and SNTAGT. V drops 3 bases and J drops 5 bases, leaving 10 bases in between. There are 13 amino acids in the CDR3, from cysteine to phenylalanine inclusive. Just CDR3 DNA is preserved here, 39 bases in frame from base 1. Summary of the overall study and its limitations: The amount of clinical and demographic metadata varied by source and participant and was provided uncurated.

The TCR originated in a human donor in a cohort sampled during active COVID-19. This sequence uses TRBV6-4 and TRBJ1-1; possibly the D gene is TRBD1, per 5 matching bases. The sequencing input was peripheral blood. The CDR3 reads CASSEWGDTEAFF. The nucleotides read TGTGCCAGCAGTGAGTGGGGGGATACTGAAGCTTTCTTT.